Here is one TCR beta chain with its context. Germline trimming cut 3 bases from V and 13 bases from J; bases unmatched to any gene: 12. The CDR3 is 15 amino acids. The germline CDR1 and CDR2 sequences are MNHNY and SVGAGI (reference sequence). This record comes from a study of cytomegalovirus exposure and HLA in healthy donors. Primers included in the PCR were 60 Vbeta and 13 Jbeta primers. This table comes from immunoSEQ multiplex PCR, and its TCRdb copy is limited to in-frame clones, with some not included. The sample records fewer than 200,000 clones, about three quarters being singletons. Sequencing input: PBMCs. This rearrangement joins TRBV6-6 to TRBJ1-4; 9 bases are a match to TRBD1. This TCR came from a woman in her 30s in good health and CMV-seronegative. For the CDR3, the DNA is TGTGCCAGCAGTTATACACAGGGGGCGAGGAGGGGACTGTTTTTT. It codes for CASSYTQGARRGLFF.